In this sample, the clone carrying this T cell receptor beta chain turned up once. As yet, its antigen is unknown. The data derive from a study of cytomegalovirus exposure and HLA in healthy donors. Study results and caveats: A prior analysis recorded that most TCR beta V segments were productive about 87% or about 30% of the time. Serostatus for CMV was the only available immune exposure information.

Both 60 Vbeta primers and 13 Jbeta primers went into the PCR. Profiled with immunoSEQ multiplex PCR; TCRdb holds only in-frame clones, not every one. The profile shows tens of thousands of clones, around 85% of them singletons. CDR1 is SGHRS, CDR2 YFSETQ, per germline. J was trimmed by 3 bases and V by 7 bases; bases with no gene match: 10. There are 15 residues in the CDR3. The clonotype comes from a woman aged 25 to 39 in good health and CMV-seronegative. This chain connects TRBV5-1 to TRBJ2-3; 8 nucleotides line up with TRBD1. What was sequenced was PBMCs. DNA of the CDR3: TGCGCCAGCTCCTTTGACAGGGGACTTACAGATACGCAGTATTTT. Translated, it gives CASSFDRGLTDTQYF.